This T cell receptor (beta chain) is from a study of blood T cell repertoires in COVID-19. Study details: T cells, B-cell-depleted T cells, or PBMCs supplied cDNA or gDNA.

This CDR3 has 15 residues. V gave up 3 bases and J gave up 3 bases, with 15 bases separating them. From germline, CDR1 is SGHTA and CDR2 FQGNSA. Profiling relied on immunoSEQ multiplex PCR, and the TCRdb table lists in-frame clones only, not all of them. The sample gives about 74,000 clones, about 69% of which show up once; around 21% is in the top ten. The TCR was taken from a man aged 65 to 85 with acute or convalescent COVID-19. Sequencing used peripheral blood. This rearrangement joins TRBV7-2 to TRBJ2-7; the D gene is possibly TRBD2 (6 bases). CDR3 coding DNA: TGTGCCAGCAGCTTTTTCCCGGGGGAGAGCTACGAGCAGTACTTC. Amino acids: CASSFFPGESYEQYF.